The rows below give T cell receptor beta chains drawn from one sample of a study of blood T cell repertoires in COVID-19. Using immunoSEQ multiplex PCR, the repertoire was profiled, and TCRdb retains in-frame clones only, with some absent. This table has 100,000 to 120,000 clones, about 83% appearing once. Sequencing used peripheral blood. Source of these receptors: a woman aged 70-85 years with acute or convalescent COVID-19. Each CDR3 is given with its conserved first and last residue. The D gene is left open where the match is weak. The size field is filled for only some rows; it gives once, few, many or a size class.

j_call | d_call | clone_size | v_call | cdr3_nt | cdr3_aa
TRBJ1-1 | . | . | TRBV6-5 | TGTGCCGCCTGGGGGGGCAACACTGAAGCTTTCTTT | CAAWGGNTEAFF
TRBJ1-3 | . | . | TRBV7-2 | TGTGCCAGCAGCTTAGAAGGGCCCAGGGTATATTTT | CASSLEGPRVYF
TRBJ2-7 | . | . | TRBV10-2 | TGCGCCAGCAGTGATTCCCGCGGGACAGACGACGAGCAGTACTTC | CASSDSRGTDDEQYF
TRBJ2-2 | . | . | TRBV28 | TGTGCCAGCAGTCCGAGCGGTGTGGCACCCGGGGAGCTGTTTTTT | CASSPSGVAPGELFF
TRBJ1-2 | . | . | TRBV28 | TGTGCCAGCCGGGGTTATAGGGAGGCCTATGGCTACACCTTC | CASRGYREAYGYTF
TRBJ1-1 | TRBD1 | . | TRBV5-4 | TGTGCCAGCAGCCTTAGGGACAGGGTCGGCACTGAAGCTTTCTTT | CASSLRDRVGTEAFF
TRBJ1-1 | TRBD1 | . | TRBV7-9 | TGTGCCAGCAGCTCCTGGACAGGGGGGGACACTGAAGCTTTCTTT | CASSSWTGGDTEAFF
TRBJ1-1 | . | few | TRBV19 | TGTGCCACAAAGCGTAGATCAGGGACTGAAGCTTTCTTT | CATKRRSGTEAFF
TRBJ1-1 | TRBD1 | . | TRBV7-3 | TGTGCCAGCAGCTCCGACAGGGGGAACACTGAAGCTTTCTTT | CASSSDRGNTEAFF
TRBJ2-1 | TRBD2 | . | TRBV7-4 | TGTGCCAGCAGCTGCTCAACTAGCGGGAGCTCCTACAATGAGCAGTTCTTC | CASSCSTSGSSYNEQFF
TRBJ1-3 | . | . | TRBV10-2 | TGCGCCAGTCTAAAGAGCTCTGGAAACACCATATATTTT | CASLKSSGNTIYF
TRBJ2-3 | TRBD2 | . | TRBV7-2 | TGTGCCAGCAGCTTAGTCGAAGGACTAGCCAACACAGATACGCAGTATTTT | CASSLVEGLANTDTQYF
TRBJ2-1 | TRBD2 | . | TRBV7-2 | TGTGCCAGCAGCCCGACCGGGACTAGCTCCTACAATGAGCAGTTCTTC | CASSPTGTSSYNEQFF
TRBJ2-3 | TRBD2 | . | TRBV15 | TGTGCCACCAGCAGAGATCTAGTAGCGGGGATTACAGATACGCAGTATTTT | CATSRDLVAGITDTQYF
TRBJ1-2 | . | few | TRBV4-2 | TGTGCCAGCAGCCAAGATTACGGAGTTAACTATGGCTACACCTTC | CASSQDYGVNYGYTF